This TCR beta chain was captured in a study of blood T cells in healthy people across ages. Turning to the study itself: With template switching, about one barcoded beta molecule was captured per two T cells.

Note on this clonotype: Its antigen is not known. One end of the junction varies from germline; a read error may be responsible.

This CDR3 is built from 18 residues. The germline gives CDR1 LGHNA, CDR2 YSLEER. Sample-barcoded 5' priming and a J-beta primer mix drove a second PCR of roughly 6 to 12 cycles. Through a template-switch adaptor with 12 random nucleotides, each cDNA molecule received a tag. TCRdb reanalysed the 5' RACE reads using MiXCR and keeps one entry per CDR3 protein. In the table there are 1.5 million to 1.9 million distinct CDR3 sequences, roughly 43% of which are singletons. Points from the study as a whole: Older age coincided with a roughly linear decline in TCR beta diversity per million T cells. Expanded clonotype changes were possibly confounded by unknown donor CMV status.

The sequence came from a young woman in good health. Material for sequencing was blood. The chain has TRBV4-3 and TRBJ2-1; 9 positions agree with TRBD2. The CDR3 DNA reads TGCGCCAGCAGCCAAGTTAATAGCGGGAGCCGAACCTACAATGGGCAGTTCTTC. This gives the protein CASSQVNSGSRTYNGQFF.